The 20 T cell receptor beta chains below come from one sample, sequenced in a study of identical twins. TCRdb reanalysed the 5' RACE reads using MiXCR and keeps one entry per CDR3 protein. Of about 470,000 distinct CDR3 sequences listed, roughly 26% are singletons. The same sample was also studied in work on T cells expressing NK-cell markers.

The sequenced material came from CD4+ T cells sorted from blood. These receptors were taken from a woman between 18 and 30 years old in good health.

The gene calls are TRBV6-1 and TRBJ1-3; D is unresolved. CDR1 is MNHNS, CDR2 SASEGT, per germline. The CDR3 extends over 13 amino acids. V lost 5 bases and J 4 bases, leaving 9 bases between the germline ends. The CDR3 region has the DNA TGTGCCAGCAGTCCCCCGGGCGGAAACACCATATATTTT. It yields the protein CASSPPGGNTIYF.

CDR3 residues: CASSQDWDTSQETQYF. The CDR3 DNA reads TGTGCCAGCAGCCAAGATTGGGACACTTCCCAAGAGACCCAGTACTTC. V gene TRBV3-1 combines with J gene TRBJ2-5, with a weak D call TRBD1 (6 bases). The CDR3 is made up of 16 amino acids. V lost 0 bases to trimming and J lost 1 base, with 12 bases between them. Germline V lookup: CDR1 LGHDT, CDR2 YNNKEL (reference sequence).

About this clonotype itself: One junction end disagrees with the germline gene, perhaps due to a read error. This chain joins TRBV10-3 and TRBJ2-1; tentatively, D is TRBD1 (6 bases). Germline assignment: CDR1 ENHRY and CDR2 SYGVKD. CDR3 length equals 16 residues. The CDR3 coding sequence is TGTGCCACCTCTCCCCAGGGGCGCAACGAATACACTGAGCAGTTCTTC. Amino acids: CATSPQGRNEYTEQFF.

The chain uses TRBV6-1 and TRBJ2-7; no reliable D call. Germline values: CDR1 MNHNS, CDR2 SASEGT. Trimming cost V 6 bases and J 3 bases, with 15 bases left between them. The CDR3 runs 14 residues. The CDR3 protein is CASRPLGNSYEQYF. CDR3 coding DNA: TGTGCCAGCAGGCCCCTGGGCAACAGCTACGAGCAGTACTTC.

V and J are TRBV11-1 and TRBJ2-2, with TRBD2 matching 8 bases. From germline, CDR1 is SGHAT and CDR2 FQDESV (reference sequence). Trimming at V came to 4 bases and at J to 5 bases, leaving 21 bases not matched to a gene. The CDR3 spans 20 residues. CDR3 sequence: CASSSGRFRRSGNKTGELFF. CDR3 nucleotide sequence: TGTGCCAGCAGCTCCGGTCGTTTCCGTCGTAGCGGGAACAAAACCGGGGAGCTGTTTTTT. The complete variable domain, with remaining parts taken from reference TRBV11-1 and TRBJ2-2, reads EAEVAQSPRYKITEKSQAVAFWCDPISGHATLYWYRQILGQGPELLVQFQDESVVDDSQLPKDRFSAERLKGVDSTLKIQPAELGDSAMYLCASSSGRFRRSGNKTGELFFGEGSRLTVL.

The sample holds a few counts of this clonotype. The chain employs TRBV7-8 and TRBJ2-1, with 10 positions matching TRBD2. Germline V lookup: CDR1 SGHVS, CDR2 FQNEAQ. V was clipped by 6 bases and J by 8 bases; unmatched bases: 10. This CDR3 has 15 amino acids. The CDR3 DNA reads as TGTGCCAGCAGTAATTTACTAGCGGGAAAGGATGAGCAGTTCTTC. Translating it yields CASSNLLAGKDEQFF.

The sample holds a few counts of this clonotype. V and J are TRBV20-1 and TRBJ2-7; TRBD1 matches at 10 bases. The CDR3 contains 12 residues. Per the germline V gene, CDR1 is DFQATT and CDR2 is SNEGSKA (reference sequence). The V gene end was trimmed by 6 bases and the J gene end by 4 bases; junction bases not matched to a gene: 3. CDR3 in amino acids: CSAGDRGYEQYF. DNA of the CDR3: TGCAGTGCGGGGGACAGGGGTTACGAGCAGTACTTC.

The chain has TRBV29-1 and TRBJ1-2, with D possibly TRBD1 on 5 matching bases. V lost 5 bases to trimming and J lost 2 bases, with 9 bases between them. CDR1 and CDR2 (germline): SQVTM, ANQGSEA. There are 12 residues in the CDR3. The CDR3 DNA sequence: TGCAGCGTTTTGGACAAAAACTATGGCTACACCTTC. Translating it yields CSVLDKNYGYTF.

This clonotype has more than one count but fewer than ten. This chain connects TRBV20-1 to TRBJ1-2, with D unclear. The germline V gene encodes CDR1 DFQATT and CDR2 SNEGSKA (reference sequence). The CDR3 sequence is 12 residues long. Trimming left V 4 bases short and J 7 bases short, with 13 bases between. CDR3 DNA: TGCAGTGCTACCTCTCGACAAAGTGGCTACACCTTC. It translates to CSATSRQSGYTF.

The chain has TRBV7-9 and TRBJ1-6; D call uncertain. V lost 2 bases to trimming and J lost 11 bases, with 13 bases between them. CDR3 size: 14 residues. Germline V gene data show CDR1 as SEHNR and CDR2 as FQNEAQ (reference sequence). In DNA, the CDR3 is TGTGCCAGCAGCTTAAAGGGATCGGGAGCACCCCTCCACTTT. This translates into CASSLKGSGAPLHF.

This clonotype appeared a few times. This chain joins TRBV7-2 and TRBJ2-3, with 9 bases fitting TRBD2. Germline V lookup: CDR1 SGHTA, CDR2 FQGNSA. Unmatched junction bases numbered 12, after V lost 5 bases and J lost 6 bases. This CDR3 contains 16 residues. In DNA, the CDR3 is TGTGCCAGCAGCCTGTATTCCGGGACTAGCCAGGATACGCAGTATTTT. Its protein is CASSLYSGTSQDTQYF. The whole variable domain, remainder taken from reference TRBV7-2 and TRBJ2-3, is GAGVSQSPSNKVTEKGKDVELRCDPISGHTALYWYRQSLGQGLEFLIYFQGNSAPDKSGLPSDRFSAERTGGSVSTLTIQRTQQEDSAVYLCASSLYSGTSQDTQYFGPGTRLTVL.

The chain carries TRBV11-2 and TRBJ2-7; perhaps TRBD2 as D (6 bases). The CDR3 is 16 residues long. Germline CDR1 SGHAT, CDR2 FQNNGV. V was cut by 0 bases and J by 0 bases, with 12 bases left in between. The CDR3 loop is CASSLDLASLSYEQYF. Written as DNA, the CDR3 is TGTGCCAGCAGCTTAGATCTAGCGTCCCTCTCCTACGAGCAGTACTTC.

This chain uses TRBV6-2 or TRBV6-3 with TRBJ1-5; 7 nucleotides line up with TRBD1. The ends lost 6 bases at V and 0 bases at J; junction bases unmatched: 5. The CDR3 runs to 15 residues. Germline V gene data show CDR1 as MNHEY and CDR2 as SVGEGT. In DNA form, the CDR3 reads TGTGCCAGCAGGGATGGACAGGTTAGCAATCAGCCCCAGCATTTT. Translation gives CASRDGQVSNQPQHF.

This clonotype came up a few times. The chain combines TRBV12-3 or TRBV12-4 with TRBJ1-6; D perhaps matches TRBD1 (5 bases). With 5 bases removed from V and 9 bases from J, the gap between germline ends came to 20 bases. The CDR3 loop spans 16 amino acids. The DNA for the CDR3 is TGTGCCAGCAGTGGCAGAAGGGGAGGCGGTAGTTCACCCCTCCACTTT. This gives the protein CASSGRRGGGSSPLHF.

The chain carries TRBV5-4 and TRBJ2-5; no clear D. The CDR3 consists of 15 residues. CDR1 is SGHNT, CDR2 YYREEE, per germline (reference sequence). Trimming removed 0 bases at V and 1 base at J, with 10 bases between. The CDR3 coding sequence is TGTGCCAGCAGCTTGGGTAGGCCTAGCCAAGAGACCCAGTACTTC. It codes for CASSLGRPSQETQYF.

The J gene is TRBJ1-5, the V gene TRBV5-1, with 7 nucleotides matching TRBD1. Germline CDR1 and CDR2: SGHRS and YFSETQ. The CDR3 sequence is 15 residues long. The V gene end was trimmed by 3 bases and the J gene end by 6 bases; junction bases not matched to a gene: 9. DNA of the CDR3: TGCGCCAGCAGCTCGACAGGGTCTGGGGGTCAGCCCCAGCATTTT. It translates to CASSSTGSGGQPQHF.

The rearrangement links TRBV5-1 to TRBJ2-7; D uncertain. Trimming pared 4 bases from V and 2 bases from J, leaving 10 bases between. CDR1 and CDR2 from the germline V gene are SGHRS and YFSETQ. CDR3 length: 13 residues. The CDR3 loop is CASSTGLTYEQYF. Written as DNA, the CDR3 is TGCGCCAGCAGCACCGGGCTTACCTACGAGCAGTACTTC.

The V and J genes are TRBV19 and TRBJ2-1; D may match TRBD1 or TRBD2 (5 bases each). The germline CDR1 and CDR2 sequences are LNHDA and SQIVND (reference sequence). This CDR3 is built from 15 residues. The V end lost 1 base, the J end lost 0 bases, and 7 bases lay between the germline ends. CDR3 coding DNA: TGTGCCAGTAGTATAGGTGGGGGCTCCTACAATGAGCAGTTCTTC. It is translated as CASSIGGGSYNEQFF. The full variable domain, in which reference TRBV19 and TRBJ2-1 provide the parts outside the CDR3, is DGGITQSPKYLFRKEGQNVTLSCEQNLNHDAMYWYRQDPGQGLRLIYYSQIVNDFQKGDIAEGYSVSREKKESFPLTVTSAQKNPTAFYLCASSIGGGSYNEQFFGPGTRLTVL.

V usage is TRBV7-2 and J usage is TRBJ2-1; D unclear. Per germline, CDR1 SGHTA and CDR2 FQGNSA. The CDR3 consists of 15 residues. V was trimmed by 4 bases and J by 0 bases, leaving 10 bases between them. For the CDR3, the DNA is TGTGCCAGCAGCTACGACTCGAGCTCCTACAATGAGCAGTTCTTC. It codes for CASSYDSSSYNEQFF.

This clonotype was seen more than once but under ten times. The rearrangement links TRBV6-5 to TRBJ2-3; 11 positions agree with TRBD2. From germline, CDR1 is MNHEY and CDR2 SVGAGI. CDR3 size: 17 residues. With V trimmed by 2 bases and J by 5 bases, 9 bases remained unmatched. CDR3 protein: CASSYVSGRARGDTQYF. The CDR3 bases are TGTGCCAGCAGTTACGTTAGCGGGAGGGCCCGTGGAGATACGCAGTATTTT.